The 29 T cell receptor beta chains below come from one sample, sequenced in a study of PD-1 blockade in mismatch repair-deficient tumors (dated by TCRdb to about 2017). The library was generated by the immunoSEQ multiplex PCR assay. TCRdb took this table from immuneACCESS and kept in-frame rearrangements with V and J called. Such tables lack part of the clones; where checked against another copy, unresolved V genes explain under half of the gap, and the rest is unexplained. This sample lists under 150,000 clones; about 85% were detected once. Clones ranked in the top ten supply 13% of the sample. Sample: peripheral blood, taken 44 weeks after starting pembrolizumab. The receptors were sampled from an adult with mismatch repair-deficient cancer.

The V gene is TRBV5-4, the J gene TRBJ2-7; 9 nucleotides align to TRBD1. Trimming removed 3 bases from V and 6 bases from J; junction bases left unmatched: 13. The CDR3 runs to 16 residues. CDR1 is SGHNT and CDR2 is YYREEE in the germline V gene (reference sequence). In DNA form, the CDR3 reads TGTGCCAGCAGCTATCAAGGGACAGGGTTTTCTGTCGAGCAGTACTTC. It encodes CASSYQGTGFSVEQYF.

The chain uses TRBV6-1 and TRBJ2-2; 8 bases align to TRBD1. From germline, CDR1 is MNHNS and CDR2 SASEGT. The CDR3 runs 16 residues. J was trimmed by 7 bases and V by 2 bases; bases with no gene match: 9. CDR3 nucleotides: TGTGCCAGCAGTGAAAGCCAGGGGGCGGCTGTCGGGGAGCTGTTTTTT. Translated: CASSESQGAAVGELFF.

This clone was seen once. This chain links TRBV29-1 with TRBJ2-6; the match to TRBD1 covers 7 bases. After removal of 6 bases from V and 2 bases from J, the junction contained 4 bases not matched to a gene. Per the germline V gene, CDR1 is SQVTM and CDR2 is ANQGSEA. The CDR3 consists of 14 residues. The CDR3, as DNA: TGCAGCGTAGAGACAGGGACTGGGGCCAACGTCCTGACTTTC. It yields the protein CSVETGTGANVLTF.

This clone appeared many times. The gene calls are TRBV12-2 and TRBJ2-7; the table names TRBD1, a call not compared with the DNA. TRBV12-2 is reported as a pseudogene. The CDR3 is made up of 16 amino acids. The DNA for the CDR3 is TGTGCAAGTCGCTTAGAGACAGGGGGCGAAGTATACGAGCAGTACTTC. Amino acid sequence: CASRLETGGEVYEQYF.

This sequence joins TRBV6-5 and TRBJ2-7; maybe TRBD1 (8 bases). Germline V gene data show CDR1 as MNHEY and CDR2 as SVGAGI. The CDR3 runs to 16 residues. Trimming took 0 bases from V and 4 from J, leaving 16 bases between them. CDR3 residues: CASSYSSSGTGYEQYF. The DNA for the CDR3 is TGTGCCAGCAGTTACTCTTCGAGCGGGACAGGATACGAGCAGTACTTC.

The rearrangement uses TRBV7-9 and TRBJ1-1; 7 positions agree with TRBD1. J lost 1 base, V lost 4 bases, and 6 bases had no gene match. The V gene's germline CDR1 is SEHNR and CDR2 FQNEAQ (reference sequence). This CDR3 comprises 15 residues. CDR3 bases: TGTGCCAGCAGCTCGACAGGGAGGGGGAACACTGAAGCTTTCTTT. Residues: CASSSTGRGNTEAFF.

The V gene is TRBV27, the J gene TRBJ2-1; 14 nucleotides agree with TRBD2. J gave up 4 bases and V 3 bases, and 11 bases lay outside the gene matches. Germline CDR1 reads MNHEY; CDR2 reads SMNVEV (reference sequence). This CDR3 has 19 residues. DNA for the CDR3: TGTGCCAGCAGTTTTGGGGGACTAGCGGGAGTGAGGGGGTACAATGAGCAGTTCTTC. Translated, it gives CASSFGGLAGVRGYNEQFF.

This chain joins TRBV19 and TRBJ2-7; 8 bases match TRBD2. The CDR3 totals 15 residues. CDR1 and CDR2 (germline): LNHDA, SQIVND (reference sequence). Trimming took 6 bases from V and 0 from J; bases not matched to a gene: 7. The CDR3 nucleotides read TGTGCCAGTAGCGGGAGGGGACTACTCTCCTACGAGCAGTACTTC. It specifies CASSGRGLLSYEQYF.

The chain combines TRBV18 with TRBJ1-5; no definite D call. Per germline, CDR1 KGHSH and CDR2 LQKENI. V was pared by 4 bases and J by 2 bases, with 18 bases between. This CDR3 is built from 17 residues. This CDR3 is CASSQSPPGRGNQPQHF. DNA of the CDR3: TGTGCCAGCTCACAGTCCCCACCGGGCCGGGGCAATCAGCCCCAGCATTTT.

The J gene is TRBJ2-1, the V gene TRBV11-3; 8 bases are a match to TRBD2. Trimming at V came to 5 bases and at J to 4 bases, leaving 7 bases not matched to a gene. CDR1 and CDR2 (germline): SGHNT, YENEEA. This CDR3 contains 15 residues. CDR3 sequence reads: CASSETSVPYNEQFF. The CDR3 DNA is TGTGCCAGCAGCGAGACTAGCGTCCCATACAATGAGCAGTTCTTC.

The J gene is TRBJ2-5, the V gene TRBV6-1; 8 nucleotides line up with TRBD1. This CDR3 region has 13 residues. With V trimmed by 7 bases and J by 5 bases, 6 bases remained unmatched. Germline V gene lookup returns CDR1 MNHNS and CDR2 SASEGT. CDR3 region: CASTSGGWETQYF. The CDR3, as DNA: TGTGCCAGCACCTCAGGGGGCTGGGAGACCCAGTACTTC.

V and J are TRBV6-5 and TRBJ1-1, with TRBD1 identical over 8 bases. The CDR3 is 15 amino acids. Germline values: CDR1 MNHEY, CDR2 SVGAGI. J was trimmed by 4 bases and V by 1 base; bases with no gene match: 5. As DNA, the CDR3 is TGTGCCAGCAGTTACTTCGGACAGGGAGGCACTGAAGCTTTCTTT. It encodes CASSYFGQGGTEAFF.

The chain is built from TRBV4-3 and TRBJ2-3; possible D gene TRBD2, 5 bases. This CDR3 region has 13 residues. Germline V lookup: CDR1 LGHNA, CDR2 YSLEER. V shed 0 bases and J shed 12 bases, with 13 bases lying between them. CDR3 in DNA: TGCGCCAGCAGCCAAGAAAGAGCGGATCCTCAGTATTTT. This gives the protein CASSQERADPQYF.

The chain recombines TRBV10-1 with TRBJ2-1; no clear D. The CDR3 is made up of 15 amino acids. Between the trimmed V and J ends, which lost 2 bases and 5 bases, there was a span of 13 bases. Germline CDR1 and CDR2: WNHNN and SYGVQD (reference sequence). The CDR3 nucleotides are TGCGCCAGCAGTGAGAGGGCAGGTGCTAACAATGAGCAGTTCTTC. It encodes CASSERAGANNEQFF.

On this clone: The germline gene is not matched at one end of the junction; a read error may be the cause. The chain joins TRBV10-3 to TRBJ2-7; weak D call: TRBD1 (5 bases). Germline CDR1 and CDR2: ENHRY and SYGVKD. The CDR3 runs 15 residues. CDR3 protein: CAINEKGFFSYEQYF. The CDR3 nucleotides read TGTGCCATCAATGAGAAGGGGTTCTTCTCCTACGAGCAGTACTTC.

This chain uses TRBV30 with TRBJ1-1; D unclear. The ends were cut back, 1 base at V and 7 bases at J, with 7 bases in the middle. Germline values: CDR1 GTSNPN, CDR2 SVGIG (reference sequence). The CDR3 loop spans 11 amino acids. The chain's CDR3 is CAWSALYEAFF. CDR3 in DNA: TGTGCCTGGAGTGCCTTATATGAAGCTTTCTTT.

In regard to this clone: The junction departs from germline at one end; a sequencing error may be responsible. This chain links TRBV6-1 with TRBJ2-7; a weak D match, TRBD2 (6 bases). CDR3 length: 13 amino acids. Germline CDR1 reads MNHNS; CDR2 reads SASEGT. CDR3 amino acids: CASSGAGRYEQYF. CDR3 DNA: TGTGCCAGTAGTGGGGCAGGGAGGTACGAGCAGTACTTC.

This chain uses TRBV9 with TRBJ2-7; 8 nucleotides match TRBD2. Trimming took 4 bases from V and 0 from J; bases not matched to a gene: 9. CDR1 SGDLS and CDR2 YYNGEE come from the germline V gene. CDR3 size: 16 residues. The CDR3 is CASSSQSSGSSYEQYF. The CDR3 nucleotides read TGTGCCAGCAGCTCTCAATCAAGCGGGAGCTCCTACGAGCAGTACTTC.

The chain has TRBV5-5 and TRBJ2-7, with D possibly being TRBD1 or TRBD2 (5 bases each). V was pared by 4 bases and J by 11 bases, with 16 bases between. CDR1 is SGHKS, CDR2 YYEKEE, per germline (reference sequence). The CDR3 length is 12 residues. DNA of the CDR3: TGTGCCAGCAGCCCACAACCGGGACGCGAGTACTTC. Its protein is CASSPQPGREYF.

This clone was picked up one time. V usage is TRBV6-6 and J usage is TRBJ1-2; D not certain. V lost 5 bases and J 2 bases, leaving 12 bases between the germline ends. The CDR3 has 14 residues. Germline V gene lookup returns CDR1 MNHNY and CDR2 SVGAGI (reference sequence). The chain's CDR3 is CASSPVKANYGYTF. CDR3 coding DNA: TGTGCCAGCAGTCCCGTTAAGGCCAACTATGGCTACACCTTC.

The chain couples TRBV4-3 to TRBJ1-3; D is perhaps TRBD1 (5 bases). With 0 bases removed from V and 8 bases from J, the gap between germline ends came to 20 bases. In germline, CDR1 is LGHNA, CDR2 YSLEER. The CDR3 consists of 17 residues. This CDR3 reads CASSQDRARRFGDTIYF. The CDR3 region has the DNA TGCGCCAGCAGCCAAGACAGGGCGCGGAGATTTGGGGACACCATATATTTT.

The V gene is TRBV6-5, the J gene TRBJ2-6; no clear D gene. With 2 bases removed from V and 4 bases from J, the gap between germline ends came to 9 bases. CDR3 size: 15 residues. The germline CDR1 and CDR2 sequences are MNHEY and SVGAGI. CDR3 residues: CASSYGGTGANVLTF. Written as DNA, the CDR3 is TGTGCCAGCAGTTACGGTGGAACCGGGGCCAACGTCCTGACTTTC.

This chain joins TRBV2 and TRBJ2-7; TRBD2 aligns across 7 bases. The CDR3 is 12 residues long. Losses at the gene ends were 8 bases for V and 6 bases for J; bases not matched to a gene: 7. Germline V gene sequence: CDR1 SNHLY, CDR2 FYNNEI. CDR3 in amino acids: CASGPSGGEQYF. The CDR3 DNA follows: TGTGCCAGCGGACCATCGGGGGGCGAGCAGTACTTC.

This chain joins TRBV6-1 and TRBJ2-1; 7 bases fit TRBD2. Per germline, CDR1 MNHNS and CDR2 SASEGT. The CDR3 loop spans 15 amino acids. Trimming took 3 bases from V and 6 from J; bases not matched to a gene: 8. CDR3 coding DNA: TGTGCCAGCAGTGATCGGGACTACTTACTCAATGAGCAGTTCTTC. Protein sequence: CASSDRDYLLNEQFF.

With respect to this clone: The sample has other DNA sequences that encode this CDR3 too. The chain combines TRBV7-8 with TRBJ1-2, with D unclear. The V gene lost 8 bases and the J gene lost 5 bases, with 18 bases spanning the gap. CDR1 SGHVS and CDR2 FQNEAQ come from the germline V gene. The CDR3 consists of 14 residues. The CDR3 loop reads CASSLGPTGYGYTF. CDR3 DNA sequence: TGTGCCAGCTCCTTAGGACCGACGGGATATGGCTACACCTTC.

The chain recombines TRBV7-2 with TRBJ2-7, with 8 nucleotides matching TRBD2. Germline V CDR1 and CDR2: SGHTA, FQGNSA. J was trimmed by 1 base and V by 5 bases; bases with no gene match: 10. This CDR3 region has 16 residues. CDR3 amino acids: CASSILSGRGSYEQYF. The CDR3 nucleotides are TGTGCCAGCAGCATCCTAAGCGGGAGAGGTTCCTACGAGCAGTACTTC.

The chain carries TRBV15 and TRBJ2-5, with unresolved D. The CDR3 runs 15 residues. V lost 0 bases, J lost 2 bases, and 10 bases lay in between. The V gene's germline CDR1 is LNHNV and CDR2 YYDKDF (reference sequence). The chain's CDR3 is CATSRDLQGQETQYF. As DNA, the CDR3 is TGTGCCACCAGCAGAGATCTTCAAGGGCAAGAGACCCAGTACTTC.

This clone has only one observation. This chain joins TRBV7-2 and TRBJ1-1; tentatively, D is TRBD1 (5 bases). The germline CDR1 and CDR2 sequences are SGHTA and FQGNSA. This CDR3 is 14 amino acids long. Trimming removed 1 base from V and 5 bases from J, with 11 bases in between. CDR3 nucleotides: TGTGCCAGCAGCTTAGAGGGGACTATGACTGAAGCTTTCTTT. Protein: CASSLEGTMTEAFF.

This chain joins TRBV19 and TRBJ1-3, with 8 bases aligning to TRBD1. The CDR3 has 14 residues. CDR1 and CDR2 from the germline V gene are LNHDA and SQIVND (reference sequence). The V and J ends lost 3 bases and 9 bases, in that order; junction bases with no gene match: 7. The CDR3 sequence: CASSIRGQAATIYF. CDR3 in DNA: TGTGCCAGTAGTATTAGGGGACAGGCCGCCACCATATATTTT.